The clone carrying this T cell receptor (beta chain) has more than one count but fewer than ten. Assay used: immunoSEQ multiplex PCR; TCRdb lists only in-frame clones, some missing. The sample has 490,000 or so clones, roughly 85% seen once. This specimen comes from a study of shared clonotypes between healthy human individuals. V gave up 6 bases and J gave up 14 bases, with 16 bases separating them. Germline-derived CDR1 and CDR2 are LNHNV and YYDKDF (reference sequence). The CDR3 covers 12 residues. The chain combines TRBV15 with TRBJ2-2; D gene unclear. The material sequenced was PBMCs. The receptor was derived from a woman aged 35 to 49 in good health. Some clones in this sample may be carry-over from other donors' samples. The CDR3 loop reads CATSTAASGLFF. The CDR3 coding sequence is TGTGCCACCAGTACTGCCGCTTCGGGTCTGTTTTTT.